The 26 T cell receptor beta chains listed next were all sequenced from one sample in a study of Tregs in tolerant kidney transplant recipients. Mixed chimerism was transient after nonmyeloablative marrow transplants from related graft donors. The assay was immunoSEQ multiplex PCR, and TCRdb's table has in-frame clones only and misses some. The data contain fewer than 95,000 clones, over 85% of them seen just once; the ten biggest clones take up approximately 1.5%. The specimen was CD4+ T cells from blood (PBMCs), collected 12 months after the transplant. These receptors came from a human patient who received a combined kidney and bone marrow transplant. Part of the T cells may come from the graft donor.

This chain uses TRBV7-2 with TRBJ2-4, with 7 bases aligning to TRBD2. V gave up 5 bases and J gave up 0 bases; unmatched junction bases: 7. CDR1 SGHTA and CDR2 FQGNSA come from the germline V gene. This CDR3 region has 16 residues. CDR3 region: CASSPGTNLAKNIQYF. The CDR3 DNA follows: TGTGCCAGCAGCCCCGGGACTAACTTAGCCAAAAACATTCAGTACTTC.

The CDR3 region has the DNA TGTGCCAGCAGTGAATTGGCTAGCGACGGTCTCGAGCAGTACTTC. Protein product: CASSELASDGLEQYF. This chain joins TRBV25-1 and TRBJ2-7; TRBD2 might be the D (6 bases). The V end lost 1 base, the J end lost 6 bases, and 16 bases lay between the germline ends. CDR1 is MGHDK and CDR2 is SYGVNS in the germline V gene. The length of the CDR3 is 15 residues.

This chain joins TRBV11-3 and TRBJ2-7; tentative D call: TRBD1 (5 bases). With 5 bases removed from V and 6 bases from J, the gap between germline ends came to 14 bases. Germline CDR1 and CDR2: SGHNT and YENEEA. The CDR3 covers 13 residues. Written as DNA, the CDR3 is TGTGCCAGCAGCGATTACCTGCAGGGCGAGCAGTACTTC. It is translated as CASSDYLQGEQYF.

The CDR3 sequence is CASSLWASEGGTEAFF. The CDR3 nucleotides read TGCGCCAGCAGCTTGTGGGCCAGCGAAGGGGGCACTGAAGCTTTCTTT. This chain joins TRBV5-1 and TRBJ1-1; D might be TRBD1 (6 bases). CDR1 and CDR2 (germline): SGHRS, YFSETQ. The V end was cut by 1 base, the J end by 4 bases, with 17 bases between. This CDR3 has 16 amino acids.

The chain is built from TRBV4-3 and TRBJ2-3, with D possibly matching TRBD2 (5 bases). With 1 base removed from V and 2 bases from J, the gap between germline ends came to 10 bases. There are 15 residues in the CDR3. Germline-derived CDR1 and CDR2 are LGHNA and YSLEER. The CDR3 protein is CASSQAGGDTDTQYF. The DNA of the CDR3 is TGCGCCAGCAGCCAAGCCGGAGGTGACACAGATACGCAGTATTTT.

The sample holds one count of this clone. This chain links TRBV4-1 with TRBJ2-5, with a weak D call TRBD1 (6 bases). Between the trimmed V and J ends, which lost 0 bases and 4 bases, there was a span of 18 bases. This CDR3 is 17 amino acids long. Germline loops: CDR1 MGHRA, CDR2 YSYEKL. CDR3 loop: CASSQDSLAGAGETQYF. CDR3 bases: TGCGCCAGCAGCCAAGATAGTTTGGCAGGGGCGGGAGAGACCCAGTACTTC.

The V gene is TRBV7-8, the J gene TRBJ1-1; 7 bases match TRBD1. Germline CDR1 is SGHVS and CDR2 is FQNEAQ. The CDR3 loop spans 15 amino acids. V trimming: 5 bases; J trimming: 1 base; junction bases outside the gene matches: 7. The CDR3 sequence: CASSPRRTGNTEAFF. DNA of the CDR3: TGTGCCAGCAGCCCCCGTAGGACAGGGAACACTGAAGCTTTCTTT.

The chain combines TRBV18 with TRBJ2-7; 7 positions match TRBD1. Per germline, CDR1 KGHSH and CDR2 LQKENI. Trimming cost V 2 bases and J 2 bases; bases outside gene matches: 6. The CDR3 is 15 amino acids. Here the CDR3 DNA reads TGTGCCAGCTCACCAGGGTACAGGGGCGCCTACGAGCAGTACTTC. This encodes CASSPGYRGAYEQYF.

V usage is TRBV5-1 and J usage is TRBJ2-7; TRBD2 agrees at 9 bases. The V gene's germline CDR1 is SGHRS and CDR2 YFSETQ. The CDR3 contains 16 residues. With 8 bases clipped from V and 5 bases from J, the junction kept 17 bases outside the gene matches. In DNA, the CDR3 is TGCGCCAGTTCGAGAAGTGGAGGCGGGGGGGCCGACGAGCAGTACTTC. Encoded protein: CASSRSGGGGADEQYF.

The CDR3 sequence: CASSLDANTDTQYF. DNA of the CDR3: TGTGCCAGCAGCTTAGATGCGAACACAGATACGCAGTATTTT. J is TRBJ2-3 and V is TRBV7-3; D unclear. With 2 bases removed from V and 2 bases from J, the gap between germline ends came to 8 bases. The V gene's germline CDR1 is SGHTA and CDR2 FQGTGA. The CDR3 consists of 14 residues.

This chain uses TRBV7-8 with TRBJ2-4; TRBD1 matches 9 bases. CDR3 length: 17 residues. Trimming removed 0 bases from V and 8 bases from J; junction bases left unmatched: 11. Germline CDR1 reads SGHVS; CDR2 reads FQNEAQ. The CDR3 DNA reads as TGTGCCAGCAGCTTAGCGAGGACCGGGACAGGGAGGCACATTCAGTACTTC. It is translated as CASSLARTGTGRHIQYF.

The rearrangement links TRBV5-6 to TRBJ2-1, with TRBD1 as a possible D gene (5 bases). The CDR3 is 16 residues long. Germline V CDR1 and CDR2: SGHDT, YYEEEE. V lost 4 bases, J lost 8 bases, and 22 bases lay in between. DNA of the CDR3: TGTGCCAGCAGCCGATTAAGGGGCAGGGAATTCGATGAGCAGTTCTTC. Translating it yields CASSRLRGREFDEQFF.

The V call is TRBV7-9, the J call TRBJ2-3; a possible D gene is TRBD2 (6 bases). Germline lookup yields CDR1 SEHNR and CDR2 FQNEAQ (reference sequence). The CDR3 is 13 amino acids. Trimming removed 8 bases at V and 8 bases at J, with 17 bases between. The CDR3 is CASVQLRGGTQYF. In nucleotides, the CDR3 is TGTGCCAGCGTCCAACTTAGGGGAGGTACGCAGTATTTT.

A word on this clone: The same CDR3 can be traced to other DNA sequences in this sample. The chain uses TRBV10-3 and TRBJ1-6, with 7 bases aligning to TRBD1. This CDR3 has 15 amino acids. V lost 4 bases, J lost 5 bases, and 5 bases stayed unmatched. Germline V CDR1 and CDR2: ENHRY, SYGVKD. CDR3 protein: CAISGTGTDNSPLHF. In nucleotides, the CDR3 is TGTGCCATCAGTGGTACCGGGACAGATAATTCACCCCTCCACTTT.

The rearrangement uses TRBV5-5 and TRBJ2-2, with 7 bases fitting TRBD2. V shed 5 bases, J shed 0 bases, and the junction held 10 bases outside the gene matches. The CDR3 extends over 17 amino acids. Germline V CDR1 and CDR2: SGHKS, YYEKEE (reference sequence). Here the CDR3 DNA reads TGTGCCAGCAGTTTCCGACGCGGGGGAACGAACACCGGGGAGCTGTTTTTT. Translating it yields CASSFRRGGTNTGELFF.

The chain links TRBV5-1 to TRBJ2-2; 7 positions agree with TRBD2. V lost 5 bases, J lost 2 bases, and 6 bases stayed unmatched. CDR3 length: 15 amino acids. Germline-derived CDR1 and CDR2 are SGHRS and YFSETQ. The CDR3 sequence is CASSGSGQNTGELFF. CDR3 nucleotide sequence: TGCGCCAGCAGTGGTAGCGGGCAAAACACCGGGGAGCTGTTTTTT.

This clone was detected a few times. CDR3 bases: TGTGCCACCAGCAGAGAAAATCGGGGGGCGATCGATGAGCAGTTCTTC. The encoded protein is CATSRENRGAIDEQFF. The chain has TRBV15 and TRBJ2-1, with D perhaps matching TRBD2 (7 bases). The CDR3 totals 16 residues. Germline V gene lookup returns CDR1 LNHNV and CDR2 YYDKDF (reference sequence). V dropped 0 bases and J dropped 8 bases, with 17 bases sitting between them.

The CDR3 here is CASMGGAVPGPAGQTQYF. DNA for the CDR3: TGTGCCAGCATGGGGGGGGCGGTCCCGGGACCCGCCGGGCAGACCCAGTACTTC. The chain joins TRBV7-9 to TRBJ2-5; maybe TRBD2 (7 bases). Between the trimmed V and J ends, which lost 7 bases and 6 bases, there was a span of 30 bases. The CDR3 sequence is 18 residues long. Germline CDR1 reads SEHNR; CDR2 reads FQNEAQ (reference sequence).

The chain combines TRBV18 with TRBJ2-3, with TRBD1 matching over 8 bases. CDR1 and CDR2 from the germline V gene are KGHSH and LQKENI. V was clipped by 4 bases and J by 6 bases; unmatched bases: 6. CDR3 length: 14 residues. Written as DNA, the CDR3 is TGTGCCAGCTCACGGACAGGGACGCTCGATACGCAGTATTTT. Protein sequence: CASSRTGTLDTQYF.

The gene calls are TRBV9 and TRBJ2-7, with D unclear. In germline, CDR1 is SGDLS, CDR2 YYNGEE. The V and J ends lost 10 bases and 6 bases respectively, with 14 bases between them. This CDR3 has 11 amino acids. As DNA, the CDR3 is TGTGCCCGAGTATCCTTTCCCGAGCAGTACTTC. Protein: CARVSFPEQYF. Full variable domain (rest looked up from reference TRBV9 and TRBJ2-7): DSGVTQTPKHLITATGQRVTLRCSPRSGDLSVYWYQQSLDQGLQFLIQYYNGEERAKGNILERFSAQQFPDLHSELNLSSLELGDSALYFCARVSFPEQYFGPGTRLTVT.

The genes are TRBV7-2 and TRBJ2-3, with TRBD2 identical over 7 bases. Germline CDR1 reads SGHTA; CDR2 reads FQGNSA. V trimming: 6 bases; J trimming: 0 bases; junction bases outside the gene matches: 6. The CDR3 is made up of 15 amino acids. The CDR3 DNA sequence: TGTGCCAGCAGGTACTTAGCGGGCAGCACAGATACGCAGTATTTT. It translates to CASRYLAGSTDTQYF. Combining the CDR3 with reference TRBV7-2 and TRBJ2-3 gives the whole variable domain GAGVSQSPSNKVTEKGKDVELRCDPISGHTALYWYRQSLGQGLEFLIYFQGNSAPDKSGLPSDRFSAERTGGSVSTLTIQRTQQEDSAVYLCASRYLAGSTDTQYFGPGTRLTVL.

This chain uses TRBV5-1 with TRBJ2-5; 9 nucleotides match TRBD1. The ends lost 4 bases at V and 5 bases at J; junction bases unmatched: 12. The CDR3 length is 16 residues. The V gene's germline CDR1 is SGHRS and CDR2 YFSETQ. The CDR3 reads CASSAGTGYIPETQYF. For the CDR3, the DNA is TGCGCCAGCAGCGCCGGGACAGGGTATATTCCGGAGACCCAGTACTTC.

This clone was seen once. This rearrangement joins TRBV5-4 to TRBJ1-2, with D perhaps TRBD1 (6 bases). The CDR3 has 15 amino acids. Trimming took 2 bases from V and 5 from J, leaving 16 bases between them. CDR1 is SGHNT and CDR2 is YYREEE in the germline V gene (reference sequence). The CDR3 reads CASSLLTGRGYGYTF. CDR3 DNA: TGTGCCAGCAGCTTATTAACAGGGAGGGGGTATGGCTACACCTTC.

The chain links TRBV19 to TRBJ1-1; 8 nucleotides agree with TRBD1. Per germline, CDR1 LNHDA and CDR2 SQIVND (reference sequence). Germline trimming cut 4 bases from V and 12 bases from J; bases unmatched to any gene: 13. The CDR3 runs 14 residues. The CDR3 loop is CASSTYYGQGLSFF. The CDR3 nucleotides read TGTGCCAGTAGTACGTACTATGGACAGGGTCTATCTTTCTTT.

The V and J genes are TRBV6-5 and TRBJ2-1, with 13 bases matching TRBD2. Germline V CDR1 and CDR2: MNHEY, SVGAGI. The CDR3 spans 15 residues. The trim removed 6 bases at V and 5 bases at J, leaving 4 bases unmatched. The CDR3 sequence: CASRSGTSGNNEQFF. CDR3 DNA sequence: TGTGCCAGCAGATCCGGGACTAGCGGGAACAATGAGCAGTTCTTC.

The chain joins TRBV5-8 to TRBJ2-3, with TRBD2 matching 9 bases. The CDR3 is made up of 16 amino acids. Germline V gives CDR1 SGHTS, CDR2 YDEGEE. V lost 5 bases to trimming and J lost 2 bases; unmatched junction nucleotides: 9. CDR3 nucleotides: TGTGCCAGCAGAGGAAGGCGGGGGGGGATCACAGATACGCAGTATTTT. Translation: CASRGRRGGITDTQYF. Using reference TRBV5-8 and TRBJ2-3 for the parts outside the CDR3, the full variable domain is EAGVTQSPTHLIKTRGQQATLRCSPISGHTSVYWYQQALGLGLQFLLWYDEGEERNRGNFPPRFSGRQFPNYSSELNVNALELEDSALYLCASRGRRGGITDTQYFGPGTRLTVL.